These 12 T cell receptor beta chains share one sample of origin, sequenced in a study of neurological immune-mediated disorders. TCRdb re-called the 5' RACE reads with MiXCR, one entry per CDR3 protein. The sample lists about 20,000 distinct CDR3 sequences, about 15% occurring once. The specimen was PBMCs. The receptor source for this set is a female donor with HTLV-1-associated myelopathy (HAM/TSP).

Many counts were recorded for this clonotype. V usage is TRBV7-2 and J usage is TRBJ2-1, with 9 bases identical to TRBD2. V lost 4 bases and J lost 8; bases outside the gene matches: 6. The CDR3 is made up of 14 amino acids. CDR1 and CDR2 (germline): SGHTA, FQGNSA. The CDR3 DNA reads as TGTGCCAGCAGCTCCCCGGGACTAGCCGATGAGCAGTTCTTC. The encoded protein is CASSSPGLADEQFF. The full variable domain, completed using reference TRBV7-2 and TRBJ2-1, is GAGVSQSPSNKVTEKGKDVELRCDPISGHTALYWYRQSLGQGLEFLIYFQGNSAPDKSGLPSDRFSAERTGGSVSTLTIQRTQQEDSAVYLCASSSPGLADEQFFGPGTRLTVL.

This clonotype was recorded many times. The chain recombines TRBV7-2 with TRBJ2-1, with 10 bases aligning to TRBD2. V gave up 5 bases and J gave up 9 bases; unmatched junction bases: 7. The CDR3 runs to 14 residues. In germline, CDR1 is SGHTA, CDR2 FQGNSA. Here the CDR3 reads CASSPPSGSGEQFF. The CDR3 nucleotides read TGTGCCAGCAGCCCCCCTAGCGGGAGCGGTGAGCAGTTCTTC.

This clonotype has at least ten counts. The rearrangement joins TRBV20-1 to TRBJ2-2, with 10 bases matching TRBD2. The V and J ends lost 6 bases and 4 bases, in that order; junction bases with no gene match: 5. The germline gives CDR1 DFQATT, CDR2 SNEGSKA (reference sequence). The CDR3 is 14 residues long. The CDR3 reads CSASSGGATGELFF. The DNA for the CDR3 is TGCAGTGCATCGAGCGGGGGGGCCACCGGGGAGCTGTTTTTT.

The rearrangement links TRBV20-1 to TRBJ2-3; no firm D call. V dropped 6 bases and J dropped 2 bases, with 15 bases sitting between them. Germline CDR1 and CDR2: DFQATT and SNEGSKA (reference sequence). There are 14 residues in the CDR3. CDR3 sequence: CSAPLGSHTDTQYF. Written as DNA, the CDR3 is TGCAGTGCCCCCCTAGGTAGCCACACAGATACGCAGTATTTT.

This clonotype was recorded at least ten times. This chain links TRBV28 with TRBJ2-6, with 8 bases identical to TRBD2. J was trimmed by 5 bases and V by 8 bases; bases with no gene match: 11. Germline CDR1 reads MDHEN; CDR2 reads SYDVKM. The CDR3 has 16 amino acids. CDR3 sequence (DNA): TGTGCCAGCTCCCCTAGCGGGTCGGTTAGGGCCAACGTCCTGACTTTC. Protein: CASSPSGSVRANVLTF.

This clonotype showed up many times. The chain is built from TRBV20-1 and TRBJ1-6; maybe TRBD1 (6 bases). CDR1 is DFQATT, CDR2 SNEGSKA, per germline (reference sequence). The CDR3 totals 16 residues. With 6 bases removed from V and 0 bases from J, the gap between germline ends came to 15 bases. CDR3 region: CSAGAVQSSYNSPLHF. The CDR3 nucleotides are TGCAGTGCGGGGGCGGTACAAAGCTCCTATAATTCACCCCTCCACTTT.

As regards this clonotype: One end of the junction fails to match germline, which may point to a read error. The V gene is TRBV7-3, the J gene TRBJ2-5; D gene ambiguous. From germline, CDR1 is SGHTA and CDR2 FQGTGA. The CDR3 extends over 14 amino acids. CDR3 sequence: CASSTHGVEDTQYF. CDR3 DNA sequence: TGTGCCAGCAGCACCCACGGCGTGGAAGATACCCAGTACTTC.

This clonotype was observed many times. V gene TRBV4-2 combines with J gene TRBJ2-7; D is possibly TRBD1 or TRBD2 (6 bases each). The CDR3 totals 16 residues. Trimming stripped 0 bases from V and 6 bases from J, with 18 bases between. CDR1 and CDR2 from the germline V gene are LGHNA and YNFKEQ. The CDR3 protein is CASSQDMGGGRGEQYF. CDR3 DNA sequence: TGTGCCAGCAGCCAAGATATGGGGGGCGGACGGGGCGAGCAGTACTTC.

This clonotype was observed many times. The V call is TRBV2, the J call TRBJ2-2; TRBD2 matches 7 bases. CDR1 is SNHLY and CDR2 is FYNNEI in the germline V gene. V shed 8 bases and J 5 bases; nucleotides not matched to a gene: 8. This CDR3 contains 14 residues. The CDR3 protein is CASGREVLTGELFF. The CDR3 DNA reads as TGTGCCAGCGGCCGGGAGGTTTTGACCGGGGAGCTGTTTTTT.

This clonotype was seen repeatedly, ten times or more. The CDR3 nucleotides read TGTGCCAGCAGCCTAATTTCGGGGAATGAGCAGTTCTTC. This sequence encodes CASSLISGNEQFF. The rearrangement joins TRBV3-2 to TRBJ2-1. TRBV3-2 is flagged as a pseudogene. The CDR3 contains 13 residues.

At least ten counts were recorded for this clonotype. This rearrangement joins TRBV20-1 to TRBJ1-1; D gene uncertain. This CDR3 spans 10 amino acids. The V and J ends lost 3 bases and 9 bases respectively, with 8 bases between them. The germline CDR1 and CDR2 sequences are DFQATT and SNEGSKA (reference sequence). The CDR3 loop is CSASIRKAFF. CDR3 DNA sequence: TGCAGTGCTAGTATACGGAAAGCTTTCTTT.

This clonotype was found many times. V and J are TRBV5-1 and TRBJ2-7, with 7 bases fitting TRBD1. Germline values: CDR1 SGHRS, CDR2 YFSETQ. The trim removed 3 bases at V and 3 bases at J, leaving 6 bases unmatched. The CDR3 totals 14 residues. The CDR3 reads CASSSARTGYEQYF. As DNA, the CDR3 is TGCGCCAGCAGCTCGGCCCGGACAGGCTACGAGCAGTACTTC.